Sequencing of this T cell receptor (beta chain) was carried out in a study of blood T cell repertoires in COVID-19. The wider study: The United States, Italy and Spain were the sources of the acute and convalescent COVID-19 samples. From T cells, B-cell-depleted T cells, or PBMCs came the material, which was cDNA or gDNA.

Original handling: Amplifying reference gene primers gave estimates of nucleated cell counts. Some clones are missing from TCRdb's copy, which holds only in-frame ones; the method was immunoSEQ multiplex PCR. V, J and clone size derive from that table, while D and trimming were established from the DNA sequence. The profile shows around 30,000 clones, just over 85% of them singletons. The germline CDR1 and CDR2 sequences are SGHRS and YFSETQ. CDR3 size: 15 residues. V shed 4 bases and J shed 0 bases, with 11 bases lying between them. This sequence was found in a woman aged 80 or over with active or convalescent COVID-19. The chain carries TRBV5-1 and TRBJ1-3; possible D gene TRBD1, 5 bases. The source material was peripheral blood. CDR3 sequence reads: CASSEGAYSGNTIYF. The CDR3 DNA follows: TGCGCCAGCAGCGAAGGGGCGTACTCTGGAAACACCATATATTTT.